This T cell receptor beta chain emerged from a study of monozygotic twins with inflammatory bowel disease. CDR1 is SGHRS and CDR2 is YFSETQ in the germline V gene. The length of the CDR3 is 17 residues. Across eight separate reactions for each sample, cDNA was made. TCRdb re-called the 5' RACE reads and catalogs CDR3 proteins one per entry, DNA excluded. Its clone listing holds approximately 200,000 distinct CDR3 sequences. The receptor comes from a human donor with ulcerative colitis or Crohn's disease, or a healthy co-twin of an affected twin (not recorded which). V gene TRBV5-1 combines with J gene TRBJ2-7; TCRdb calls TRBD1, which cannot be checked without DNA. Sequences were obtained from blood. This CDR3 is CASSLEPSRQGAYEQYF.